What follows describes a single T cell receptor beta chain. These data originate in a study of blood T cell repertoires in COVID-19. Study overall: Symptom resolution, clearance, or two negative PCRs marked donors in Cohort 3 as recovered.

Participants reported their clinical history, and cohort assignment relied on those reports. Profiled with immunoSEQ multiplex PCR; TCRdb holds only in-frame clones, not every one. The sample carries approximately 210,000 clones, around nine tenths recorded once. This receptor was obtained from a man between 25 and 39 years old in a cohort exposed to, infected with or recovered from COVID-19 (not recorded which). The sample was PBMCs or T cells enriched from blood (not recorded which).

The CDR3 sequence is CASSFDRGLYGYTF. In DNA form, the CDR3 reads TGCGCCAGCAGCTTCGACAGGGGGCTCTATGGCTACACCTTC. The chain carries TRBV5-1 and TRBJ1-2, with 10 bases matching TRBD1. The V and J ends lost 2 bases and 4 bases, in that order; junction bases with no gene match: 2. The CDR3 consists of 14 residues. Germline-derived CDR1 and CDR2 are SGHRS and YFSETQ.